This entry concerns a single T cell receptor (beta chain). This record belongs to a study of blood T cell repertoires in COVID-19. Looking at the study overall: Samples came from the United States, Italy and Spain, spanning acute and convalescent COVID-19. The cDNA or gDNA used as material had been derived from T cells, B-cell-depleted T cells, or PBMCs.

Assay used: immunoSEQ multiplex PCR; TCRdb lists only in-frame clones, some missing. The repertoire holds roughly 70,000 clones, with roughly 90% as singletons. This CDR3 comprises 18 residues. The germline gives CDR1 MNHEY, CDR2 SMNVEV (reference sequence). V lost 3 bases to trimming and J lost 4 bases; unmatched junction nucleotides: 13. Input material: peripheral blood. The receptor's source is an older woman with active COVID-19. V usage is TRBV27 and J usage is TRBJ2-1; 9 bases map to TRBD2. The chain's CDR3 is CASSLVAGGPAGYNEQFF. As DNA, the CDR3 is TGTGCCAGCAGTTTGGTGGCGGGAGGGCCTGCCGGGTACAATGAGCAGTTCTTC.